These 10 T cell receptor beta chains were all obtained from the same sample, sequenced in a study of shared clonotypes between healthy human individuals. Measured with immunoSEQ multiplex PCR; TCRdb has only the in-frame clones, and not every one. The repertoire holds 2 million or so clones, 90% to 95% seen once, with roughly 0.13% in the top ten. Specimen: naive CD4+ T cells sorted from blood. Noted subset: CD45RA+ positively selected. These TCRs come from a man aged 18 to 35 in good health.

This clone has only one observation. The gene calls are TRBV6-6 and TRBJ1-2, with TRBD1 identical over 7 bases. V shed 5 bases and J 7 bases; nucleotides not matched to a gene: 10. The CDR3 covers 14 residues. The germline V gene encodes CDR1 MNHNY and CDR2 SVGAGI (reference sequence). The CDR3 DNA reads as TGTGCCAGCAGTCCCGGGACAGCGTTTTCTGGCTACACCTTC. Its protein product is CASSPGTAFSGYTF.

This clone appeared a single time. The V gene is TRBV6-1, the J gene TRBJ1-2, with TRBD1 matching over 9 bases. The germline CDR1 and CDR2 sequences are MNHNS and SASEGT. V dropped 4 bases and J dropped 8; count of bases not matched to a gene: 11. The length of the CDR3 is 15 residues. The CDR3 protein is CASSGQGGGVGGYTF. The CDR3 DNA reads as TGTGCCAGCAGTGGACAGGGGGGGGGCGTCGGCGGCTACACCTTC.

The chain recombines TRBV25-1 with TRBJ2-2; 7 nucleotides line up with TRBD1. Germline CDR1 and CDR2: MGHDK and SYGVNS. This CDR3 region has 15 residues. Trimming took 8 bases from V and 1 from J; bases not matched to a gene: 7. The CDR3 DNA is TGTGCCAGCTTAGGGGGCACAGAGAACACCGGGGAGCTGTTTTTT. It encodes CASLGGTENTGELFF.

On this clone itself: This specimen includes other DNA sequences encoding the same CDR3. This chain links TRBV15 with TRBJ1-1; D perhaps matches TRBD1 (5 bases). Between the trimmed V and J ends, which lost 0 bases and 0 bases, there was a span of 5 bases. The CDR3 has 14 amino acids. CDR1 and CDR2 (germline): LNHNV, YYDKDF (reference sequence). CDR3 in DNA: TGTGCCACCAGCAGAGACAGGGTGAACACTGAAGCTTTCTTT. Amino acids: CATSRDRVNTEAFF. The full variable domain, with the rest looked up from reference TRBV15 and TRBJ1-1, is DAMVIQNPRYQVTQFGKPVTLSCSQTLNHNVMYWYQQKSSQAPKLLFHYYDKDFNNEADTPDNFQSRRPNTSFCFLDIRSPGLGDTAMYLCATSRDRVNTEAFFGQGTRLTVV.

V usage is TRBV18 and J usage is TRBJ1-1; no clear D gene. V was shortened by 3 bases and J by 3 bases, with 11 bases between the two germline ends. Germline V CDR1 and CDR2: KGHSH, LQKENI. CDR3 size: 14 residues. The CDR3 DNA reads TGTGCCAGCTCACCCAAGACGGTCTACACTGAAGCTTTCTTT. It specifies CASSPKTVYTEAFF.

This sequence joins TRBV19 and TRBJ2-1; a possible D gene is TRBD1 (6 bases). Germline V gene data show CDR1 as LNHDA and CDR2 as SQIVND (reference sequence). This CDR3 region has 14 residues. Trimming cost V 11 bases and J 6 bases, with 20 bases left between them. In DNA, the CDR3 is TGTGCCGCCGCGGCTGGGGGCCTTGGCAATGAGCAGTTCTTC. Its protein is CAAAAGGLGNEQFF. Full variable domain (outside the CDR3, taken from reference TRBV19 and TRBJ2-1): DGGITQSPKYLFRKEGQNVTLSCEQNLNHDAMYWYRQDPGQGLRLIYYSQIVNDFQKGDIAEGYSVSREKKESFPLTVTSAQKNPTAFYLCAAAAGGLGNEQFFGPGTRLTVL.

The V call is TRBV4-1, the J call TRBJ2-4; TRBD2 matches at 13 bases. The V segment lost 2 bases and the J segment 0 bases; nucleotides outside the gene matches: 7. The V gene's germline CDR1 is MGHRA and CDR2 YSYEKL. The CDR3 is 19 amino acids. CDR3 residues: CASSQPGTSGTKAKNIQYF. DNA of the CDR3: TGCGCCAGCAGCCAACCCGGGACTAGCGGGACCAAAGCCAAAAACATTCAGTACTTC.

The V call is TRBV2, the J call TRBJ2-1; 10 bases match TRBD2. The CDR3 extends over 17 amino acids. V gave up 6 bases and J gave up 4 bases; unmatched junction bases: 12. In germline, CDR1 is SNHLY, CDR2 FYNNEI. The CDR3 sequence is CASRTTPGLARYNEQFF. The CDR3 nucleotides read TGTGCCAGCAGAACTACTCCGGGACTAGCGCGATACAATGAGCAGTTCTTC.

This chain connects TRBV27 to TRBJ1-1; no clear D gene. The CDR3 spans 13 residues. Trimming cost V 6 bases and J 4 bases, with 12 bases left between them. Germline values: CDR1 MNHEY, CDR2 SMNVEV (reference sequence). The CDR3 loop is CASSTTFVTEAFF. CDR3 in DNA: TGTGCCAGCAGCACTACATTCGTCACTGAAGCTTTCTTT.

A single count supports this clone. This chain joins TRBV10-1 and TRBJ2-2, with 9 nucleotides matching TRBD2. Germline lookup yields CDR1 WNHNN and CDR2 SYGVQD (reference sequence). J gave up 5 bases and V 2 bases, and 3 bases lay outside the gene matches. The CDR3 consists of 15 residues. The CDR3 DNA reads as TGCGCCAGCAGTGAGAACCTAGCGGGGACCGGGGAGCTGTTTTTT. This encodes CASSENLAGTGELFF.